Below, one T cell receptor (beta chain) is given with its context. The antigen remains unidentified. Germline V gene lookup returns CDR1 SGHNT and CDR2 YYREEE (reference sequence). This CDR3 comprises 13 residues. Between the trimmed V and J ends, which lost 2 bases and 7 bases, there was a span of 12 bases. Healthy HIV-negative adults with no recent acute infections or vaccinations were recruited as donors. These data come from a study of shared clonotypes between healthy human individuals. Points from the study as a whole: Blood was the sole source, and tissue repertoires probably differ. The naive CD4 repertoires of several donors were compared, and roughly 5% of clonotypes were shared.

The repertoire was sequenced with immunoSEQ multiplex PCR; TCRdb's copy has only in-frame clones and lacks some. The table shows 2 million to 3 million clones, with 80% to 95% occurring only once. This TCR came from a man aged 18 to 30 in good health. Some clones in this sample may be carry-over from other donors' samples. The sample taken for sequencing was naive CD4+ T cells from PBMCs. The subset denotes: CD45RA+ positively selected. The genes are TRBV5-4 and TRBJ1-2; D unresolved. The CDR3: CASSLEFRRGYTF. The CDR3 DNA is TGTGCCAGCAGCTTAGAGTTCCGGCGTGGCTACACCTTC. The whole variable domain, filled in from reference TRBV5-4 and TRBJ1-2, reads ETGVTQSPTHLIKTRGQQVTLRCSSQSGHNTVSWYQQALGQGPQFIFQYYREEENGRGNFPPRFSGLQFPNYSSELNVNALELDDSALYLCASSLEFRRGYTFGSGTRLTVV.